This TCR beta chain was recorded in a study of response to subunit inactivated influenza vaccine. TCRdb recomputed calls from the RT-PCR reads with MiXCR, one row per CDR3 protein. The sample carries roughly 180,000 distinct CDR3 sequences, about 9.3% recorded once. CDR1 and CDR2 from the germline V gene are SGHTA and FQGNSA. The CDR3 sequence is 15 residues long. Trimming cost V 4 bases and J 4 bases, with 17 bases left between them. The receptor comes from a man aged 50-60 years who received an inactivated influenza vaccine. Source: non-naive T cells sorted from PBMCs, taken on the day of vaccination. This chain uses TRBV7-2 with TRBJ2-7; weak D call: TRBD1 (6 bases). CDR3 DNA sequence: TGTGCCAGCAGCTCGACCCCTGGGGGCAGTTACGAGCAGTACTTC. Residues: CASSSTPGGSYEQYF.